The rows below give T cell receptor beta chains drawn from one sample of a study of CD8+ T cells in alopecia areata. Data came from immunoSEQ multiplex PCR; TCRdb stores just in-frame clones and leaves some out. The table includes about 42,000 clones, roughly 65% detected once. The material was CD8+ T cells sorted from blood, obtained at week 4, from a patient treated with tofacitinib. Receptors were obtained from a human donor with alopecia areata. Both conserved end residues are part of each CDR3. The order of the fields is V gene, J gene, D gene, clone size, CDR3 protein, CDR3 DNA. D genes are given only for firm matches. Some rows have no size entry. The others give once, few or many, or a class for an expanded clone.

V: TRBV29-1; J: TRBJ1-2; D: .; size: .; CDR3: CSVVSPVGYGYTF; DNA: TGCAGCGTTGTGTCGCCAGTGGGGTATGGCTACACCTTC
V: TRBV5-1; J: TRBJ2-7; D: TRBD1; size: .; CDR3: CASSSTGGPTYEQYF; DNA: TGCGCCAGCAGTTCGACAGGGGGTCCTACCTACGAGCAGTACTTC
V: TRBV7-9; J: TRBJ2-6; D: .; size: .; CDR3: CASSPGTPDSGANVLTF; DNA: TGTGCCAGCAGCCCAGGGACGCCCGACTCTGGGGCCAACGTCCTGACTTTC
V: TRBV7-2; J: TRBJ2-7; D: TRBD1; size: .; CDR3: CASSEGTGDYEQYF; DNA: TGTGCCAGCAGCGAAGGGACAGGGGACTACGAGCAGTACTTC
V: TRBV30; J: TRBJ2-1; D: .; size: few; CDR3: CAWRARGNEQFF; DNA: TGTGCCTGGAGGGCTCGGGGAAATGAGCAGTTCTTC
V: TRBV7-8; J: TRBJ2-3; D: .; size: .; CDR3: CASSLRRVDTQYF; DNA: TGTGCCAGCAGCTTACGACGGGTAGATACGCAGTATTTT
V: TRBV28; J: TRBJ2-7; D: TRBD1; size: .; CDR3: CASSYPTGQGADNRFYEQYF; DNA: TGTGCCAGCAGTTACCCCACCGGCCAGGGGGCCGATAATAGGTTCTACGAGCAGTACTTC
V: TRBV30; J: TRBJ1-5; D: .; size: .; CDR3: CAWDSGRQPQHF; DNA: TGTGCCTGGGACAGCGGTCGCCAGCCCCAGCATTTT
V: TRBV9; J: TRBJ2-1; D: .; size: .; CDR3: CASSRGINEQFF; DNA: TGTGCCAGCAGCCGAGGGATCAATGAGCAGTTCTTC
V: TRBV9; J: TRBJ2-1; D: .; size: .; CDR3: CASSVGRGPQQRDEQFF; DNA: TGTGCCAGCAGCGTAGGAAGAGGACCTCAACAGAGGGATGAGCAGTTCTTC
V: TRBV13; J: TRBJ1-1; D: .; size: once; CDR3: CASSLRFLGSSEAFF; DNA: TGTGCCAGCAGCTTAAGGTTTCTGGGCTCGTCTGAAGCTTTCTTT
V: TRBV10-3; J: TRBJ1-5; D: .; size: .; CDR3: CATPGGRVSDSNQPQHF; DNA: TGTGCCACCCCCGGTGGCAGGGTGTCCGATAGCAATCAGCCCCAGCATTTT
V: TRBV7-6; J: TRBJ2-5; D: TRBD1; size: once; CDR3: CASRSTGVKEETQYF; DNA: TGTGCCAGCAGGTCCACAGGGGTCAAAGAAGAGACCCAGTACTTC
V: TRBV29-1; J: TRBJ2-7; D: TRBD2; size: .; CDR3: CSALAGENSYEQYF; DNA: TGCAGCGCTCTAGCGGGGGAAAACTCCTACGAGCAGTACTTC
V: TRBV27; J: TRBJ1-1; D: .; size: .; CDR3: CASSSGTEAFF; DNA: TGTGCCAGCAGTTCGGGGACAGAAGCTTTCTTT
V: TRBV9; J: TRBJ2-3; D: TRBD2; size: .; CDR3: CASSGRLASTDTQYF; DNA: TGTGCCAGCAGCGGACGACTAGCCTCAACAGATACGCAGTATTTT
V: TRBV19; J: TRBJ1-1; D: .; size: .; CDR3: CASTPDREMNTEAFF; DNA: TGTGCCAGTACCCCCGATCGGGAGATGAACACTGAAGCTTTCTTT
V: TRBV7-9; J: TRBJ2-3; D: .; size: .; CDR3: CASSLGGADTQYF; DNA: TGTGCCAGCAGCTTAGGAGGGGCAGATACGCAGTATTTT
V: TRBV13; J: TRBJ2-1; D: .; size: .; CDR3: CASSPTAYNEQFF; DNA: TGTGCCAGCAGCCCCACCGCTTACAATGAGCAGTTCTTC